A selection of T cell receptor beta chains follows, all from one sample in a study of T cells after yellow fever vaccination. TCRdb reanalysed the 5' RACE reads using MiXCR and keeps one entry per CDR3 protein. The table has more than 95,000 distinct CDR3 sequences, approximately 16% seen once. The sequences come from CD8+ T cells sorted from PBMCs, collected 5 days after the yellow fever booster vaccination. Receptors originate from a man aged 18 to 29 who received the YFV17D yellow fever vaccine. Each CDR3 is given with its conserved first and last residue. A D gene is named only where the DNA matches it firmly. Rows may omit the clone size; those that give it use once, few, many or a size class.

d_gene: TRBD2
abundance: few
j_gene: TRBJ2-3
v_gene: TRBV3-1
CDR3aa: CASNGLGGGAGDTQYF
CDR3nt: TGTGCCAGCAATGGACTAGGCGGGGGGGCTGGAGATACGCAGTATTTT

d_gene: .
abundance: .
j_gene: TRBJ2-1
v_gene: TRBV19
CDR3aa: CASSTRAGEVEQFF
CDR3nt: TGTGCCAGTAGTACCCGGGCCGGAGAGGTTGAGCAGTTCTTC

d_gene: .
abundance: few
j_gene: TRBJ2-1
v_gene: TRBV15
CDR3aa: CATRFRGTGNEQFF
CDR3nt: TGTGCCACCAGGTTCAGAGGTACAGGGAATGAGCAGTTCTTC

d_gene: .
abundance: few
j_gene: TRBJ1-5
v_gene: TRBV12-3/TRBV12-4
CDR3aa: CASSLSTGPSQPQHF
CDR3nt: TGTGCCAGCAGTTTATCTACGGGGCCCAGTCAGCCCCAGCATTTC

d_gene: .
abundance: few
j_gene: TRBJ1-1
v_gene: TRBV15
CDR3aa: CATSRGGDTEAFF
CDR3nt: TGTGCCACCAGCAGAGGTGGGGACACTGAAGCTTTCTTT

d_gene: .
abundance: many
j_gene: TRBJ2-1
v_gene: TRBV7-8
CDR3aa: CASSLWWTVDNEQFF
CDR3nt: TGTGCCAGCAGCCTATGGTGGACAGTAGACAATGAGCAGTTCTTC

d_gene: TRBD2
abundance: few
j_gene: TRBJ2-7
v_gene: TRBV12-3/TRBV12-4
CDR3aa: CASTPGGGRREQYF
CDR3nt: TGTGCCAGCACCCCGGGAGGGGGGAGGCGCGAGCAGTACTTC

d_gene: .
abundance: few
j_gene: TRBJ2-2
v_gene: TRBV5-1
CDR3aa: CASRQNTGELFF
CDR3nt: TGCGCCAGCCGACAGAACACCGGGGAGCTGTTTTTT

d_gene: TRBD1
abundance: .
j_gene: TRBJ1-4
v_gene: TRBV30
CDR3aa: CAWSPGQGFKLFF
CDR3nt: TGTGCCTGGAGTCCGGGACAGGGATTCAAACTGTTTTTT

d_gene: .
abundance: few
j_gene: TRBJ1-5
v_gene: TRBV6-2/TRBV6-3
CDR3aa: CASSYWSSNQPQHF
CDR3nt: TGTGCCAGCAGTTATTGGAGTAGCAATCAGCCCCAGCATTTT

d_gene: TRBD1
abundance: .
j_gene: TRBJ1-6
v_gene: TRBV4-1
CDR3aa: CASRGQGGNSPLHF
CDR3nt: TGCGCCAGCAGGGGACAGGGCGGGAATTCACCCCTCCACTTT

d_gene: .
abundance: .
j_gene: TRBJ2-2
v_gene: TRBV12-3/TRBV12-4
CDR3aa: CASSPWAAPNTGELFF
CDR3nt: TGTGCCAGCAGCCCGTGGGCCGCCCCGAACACCGGGGAGCTGTTTTTT

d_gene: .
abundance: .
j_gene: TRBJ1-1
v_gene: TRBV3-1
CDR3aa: CASSHTGYTEAFF
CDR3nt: TGTGCCAGCAGCCATACAGGGTACACTGAAGCTTTCTTT

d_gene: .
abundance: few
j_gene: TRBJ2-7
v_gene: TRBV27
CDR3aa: CASSLSGDSSYEQYF
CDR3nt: TGTGCCAGCAGTTTGTCCGGGGATAGCTCCTACGAGCAGTACTTC

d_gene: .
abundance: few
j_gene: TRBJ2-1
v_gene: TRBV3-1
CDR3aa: CASSQEFTAYNEQFF
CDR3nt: TGTGCCAGCAGCCAAGAGTTTACAGCCTACAATGAGCAGTTCTTC

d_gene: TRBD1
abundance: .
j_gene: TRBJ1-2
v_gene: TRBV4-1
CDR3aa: CASSQEPGQTDGYTF
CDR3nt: TGCGCCAGCAGCCAAGAACCGGGACAGACAGATGGCTACACCTTC

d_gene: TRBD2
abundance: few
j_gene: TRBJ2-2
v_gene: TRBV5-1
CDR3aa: CASSYFRGGTGELFF
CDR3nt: TGCGCCAGCAGCTACTTTCGCGGGGGAACCGGGGAGCTGTTTTTT

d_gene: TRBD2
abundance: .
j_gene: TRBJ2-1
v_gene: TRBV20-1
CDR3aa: CSARAPLAGPSSYNEQFF
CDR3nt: TGCAGTGCTAGAGCGCCACTAGCGGGCCCTAGCTCCTACAATGAGCAGTTCTTC

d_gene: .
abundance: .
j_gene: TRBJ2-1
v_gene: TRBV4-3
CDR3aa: CASSQTSGDPISYNEQFF
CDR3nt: TGCGCCAGCAGCCAGACCTCGGGGGACCCAATCTCTTACAATGAGCAGTTCTTC

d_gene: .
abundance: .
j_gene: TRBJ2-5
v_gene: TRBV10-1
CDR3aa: CASSESFANQETQYF
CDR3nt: TGCGCCAGCAGTGAGTCGTTTGCGAACCAAGAGACCCAGTACTTC

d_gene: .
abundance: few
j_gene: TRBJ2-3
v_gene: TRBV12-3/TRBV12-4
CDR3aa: CASSFSHTQYF
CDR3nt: TGTGCCAGCAGTTTTTCCCATACGCAGTATTTT

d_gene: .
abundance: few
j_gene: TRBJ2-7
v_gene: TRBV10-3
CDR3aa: CAISDPEQGLGHEQYF
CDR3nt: TGTGCCATCAGTGACCCAGAGCAGGGTCTTGGTCACGAGCAGTACTTC

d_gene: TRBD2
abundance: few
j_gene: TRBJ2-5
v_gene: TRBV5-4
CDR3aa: CASRGSGGQQETQYF
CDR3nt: TGTGCCAGCAGGGGTAGCGGGGGGCAGCAAGAGACCCAGTACTTC

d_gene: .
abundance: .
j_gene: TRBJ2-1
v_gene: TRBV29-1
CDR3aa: CSVEGGRGDFF
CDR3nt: TGCAGCGTTGAAGGAGGCAGGGGCGATTTCTTC

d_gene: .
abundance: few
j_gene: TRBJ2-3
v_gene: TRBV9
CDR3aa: CASSVGRGWTDTQYF
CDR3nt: TGTGCCAGCAGCGTAGGCAGGGGATGGACAGATACGCAGTATTTT

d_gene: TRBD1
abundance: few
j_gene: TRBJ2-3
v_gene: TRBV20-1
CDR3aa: CSASGTGGERITDTQYF
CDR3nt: TGCAGTGCTTCGGGGACAGGGGGCGAGAGGATCACAGATACGCAGTATTTT